Below are 32 T cell receptor beta chains sequenced from a single sample in a study of blood T cell repertoires in COVID-19. Profiled with immunoSEQ multiplex PCR; TCRdb holds only in-frame clones, not every one. The sample shows 210,000 or so clones, 81% of them seen only once. The sequenced sample was PBMCs or T cells enriched from blood (not recorded which). Receptors were obtained from a woman between 45 and 60 years old with acute COVID-19.

The chain recombines TRBV6-4 with TRBJ2-5, with 7 bases that match TRBD1. Germline V lookup: CDR1 MRHNA, CDR2 SNTAGT. Losses at the gene ends were 2 bases for V and 5 bases for J; bases not matched to a gene: 5. This CDR3 comprises 14 residues. The CDR3 nucleotides are TGTGCCAGCAGTGACGAGGAGGACAGGGAGACCCAGTACTTC. Amino acid sequence: CASSDEEDRETQYF.

This chain connects TRBV30 to TRBJ1-2; D ambiguous. Germline CDR1 and CDR2: GTSNPN and SVGIG (reference sequence). The CDR3 is 14 amino acids. V was pared by 3 bases and J by 5 bases, with 16 bases between. As DNA, the CDR3 is TGTGCCTGGAGCGGACTAGGGAGGGCTTATGGCTACACCTTC. Translation: CAWSGLGRAYGYTF.

The rearrangement joins TRBV5-4 to TRBJ1-4; D perhaps matches TRBD1 (6 bases). V was clipped by 4 bases and J by 3 bases, with 10 bases between them. CDR1 SGHNT and CDR2 YYREEE come from the germline V gene (reference sequence). The CDR3 covers 14 residues. The CDR3 protein is CASSEQGPNEKLFF. The CDR3 DNA reads as TGTGCCAGCAGCGAACAGGGTCCTAATGAAAAACTGTTTTTT. The full variable domain, rest sourced from reference TRBV5-4 and TRBJ1-4, is ETGVTQSPTHLIKTRGQQVTLRCSSQSGHNTVSWYQQALGQGPQFIFQYYREEENGRGNFPPRFSGLQFPNYSSELNVNALELDDSALYLCASSEQGPNEKLFFGSGTQLSVL.

The chain uses TRBV4-3 and TRBJ2-5; possible D gene TRBD1, 6 bases. In germline, CDR1 is LGHNA, CDR2 YSLEER. The CDR3 runs to 14 residues. Trimming removed 1 base at V and 2 bases at J, with 8 bases between. CDR3 loop: CASSQGTEQETQYF. In nucleotides, the CDR3 is TGCGCCAGCAGCCAAGGGACAGAACAAGAGACCCAGTACTTC.

The rearrangement uses TRBV24-1 and TRBJ1-2, with 7 bases that match TRBD1. The CDR3 has 14 residues. Trimming at V came to 4 bases and at J to 7 bases, leaving 8 bases not matched to a gene. CDR1 and CDR2 (germline): KGHDR, SFDVKD. This chain's CDR3 is CATSDQTGIGGYTF. In nucleotides, the CDR3 is TGTGCCACCAGTGACCAGACAGGGATCGGTGGCTACACCTTC.

This clone was detected only once. This chain connects TRBV13 to TRBJ2-7; 12 bases align to TRBD2. The CDR3 loop spans 15 amino acids. V dropped 5 bases and J dropped 4; count of bases not matched to a gene: 6. Per germline, CDR1 PRHDT and CDR2 FYEKMQ (reference sequence). As DNA, the CDR3 is TGTGCCAGCAGCCCCGGACTAGCGGGACTGTACGAGCAGTACTTC. It translates to CASSPGLAGLYEQYF.

This clone was detected once. This sequence joins TRBV6-1 and TRBJ1-3; D is ambiguous. Looked up from germline, CDR1 is MNHNS and CDR2 is SASEGT. The CDR3 has 16 amino acids. V dropped 1 base and J dropped 0 bases, with 10 bases sitting between them. CDR3 protein: CASSEDARLSGNTIYF. The CDR3 nucleotides are TGTGCCAGCAGTGAAGACGCCAGGCTCTCTGGAAACACCATATATTTT.

In DNA form, the CDR3 reads TGTGCCAGCAGGCTTTCCCCGGGACAGGGAGTACTCGGGGTGTTTTTT. This codes for CASRLSPGQGVLGVFF. J is TRBJ1-4 and V is TRBV5-5; TRBD1 matches at 9 bases. Losses at the gene ends were 5 bases for V and 15 bases for J; bases not matched to a gene: 20. Germline V CDR1 and CDR2: SGHKS, YYEKEE (reference sequence). The CDR3 is 16 residues long.

J is TRBJ1-6 and V is TRBV7-9, with D possibly matching TRBD1 (5 bases). Trimming left V 3 bases short and J 0 bases short, with 15 bases between. The CDR3 has 18 residues. Per germline, CDR1 SEHNR and CDR2 FQNEAQ (reference sequence). This chain's CDR3 is CASSFRAGFGSYNSPLHF. The CDR3, as DNA: TGTGCCAGCAGCTTCAGGGCCGGCTTTGGCTCCTATAATTCACCCCTCCACTTT.

The chain links TRBV2 to TRBJ2-3, with 7 bases fitting TRBD1. This CDR3 spans 17 amino acids. Germline V gene data show CDR1 as SNHLY and CDR2 as FYNNEI. V trimming: 7 bases; J trimming: 0 bases; junction bases outside the gene matches: 13. Here the CDR3 DNA reads TGTGCCAGCACGAAGGAACAGGGGTCCGTGAGCACAGATACGCAGTATTTT. It codes for CASTKEQGSVSTDTQYF.

This clone was seen once. The chain has TRBV5-8 and TRBJ2-3; perhaps TRBD2 as D (6 bases). This CDR3 comprises 17 residues. The ends were cut back, 0 bases at V and 0 bases at J, with 14 bases in the middle. Germline V lookup: CDR1 SGHTS, CDR2 YDEGEE. For the CDR3, the DNA is TGTGCCAGCAGCTTGGCCCTACTAGCTACTAGCACAGATACGCAGTATTTT. Translating it yields CASSLALLATSTDTQYF.

J is TRBJ2-1 and V is TRBV3-1 (or the pseudogene TRBV3-2), with 7 bases fitting TRBD2. V shed 4 bases, J shed 10 bases, and the junction held 13 bases outside the gene matches. Per the germline V gene, CDR1 is LGHDT and CDR2 is YNNKEL (reference sequence). The length of the CDR3 is 15 residues. The CDR3 loop reads CASSREREPGREQFF. DNA for the CDR3: TGTGCCAGCAGCCGAGAGCGGGAACCCGGGAGGGAGCAGTTCTTC.

The table lists this clone with a few counts. V usage is TRBV3-1 (or the pseudogene TRBV3-2) and J usage is TRBJ1-2; unclear D gene. V dropped 8 bases and J dropped 4 bases, with 20 bases sitting between them. Germline V gene lookup returns CDR1 LGHDT and CDR2 YNNKEL (reference sequence). The CDR3 is made up of 15 amino acids. CDR3 region: CASPYPRRPFYGYTF. The DNA for the CDR3 is TGTGCCAGCCCCTATCCTAGGAGGCCCTTCTATGGCTACACCTTC.

This sequence joins TRBV18 and TRBJ1-4, with TRBD1 matching 9 bases. The CDR3 runs 15 residues. The germline V gene has CDR1 KGHSH and CDR2 LQKENI. V lost 3 bases and J lost 6; bases outside the gene matches: 5. The CDR3 DNA is TGTGCCAGCTCACCTCCGGGACAGGGCTATGAAAAACTGTTTTTT. This codes for CASSPPGQGYEKLFF.

The chain's CDR3 is CASSYSGTFSVAFF. The DNA for the CDR3 is TGTGCCAGCAGTTACTCCGGGACTTTTAGCGTAGCTTTCTTT. V usage is TRBV6-2 or TRBV6-3 and J usage is TRBJ1-1, with D maybe TRBD1 (5 bases). The CDR3 is 14 amino acids. Per germline, CDR1 MNHEY and CDR2 SVGEGT. V was pared by 0 bases and J by 10 bases, with 15 bases between.

This sequence joins TRBV5-1 and TRBJ2-2, with TRBD2 identical over 13 bases. CDR1 is SGHRS, CDR2 YFSETQ, per germline. CDR3 length: 17 residues. V lost 4 bases, J lost 7 bases, and 10 bases stayed unmatched. The CDR3 spells CASSATSGRAKNGELFF. The CDR3 DNA is TGCGCCAGCAGCGCCACTAGCGGGAGGGCCAAGAACGGGGAGCTGTTTTTT.

The chain combines TRBV23-1 with TRBJ2-7, with 9 bases lining up with TRBD1. TRBV23-1 is an open reading frame, and its role is uncertain. Trimming took 1 base from V and 3 from J; bases not matched to a gene: 7. CDR3 length: 16 residues. The CDR3, as DNA: TGCGCCAGCAGTCAATATCCCGGGACAGGGTTCTACGAGCAGTACTTC. Its translation: CASSQYPGTGFYEQYF.

The chain is built from TRBV6-5 and TRBJ1-2; 9 bases are shared with TRBD1. This CDR3 has 14 residues. Germline CDR1 reads MNHEY; CDR2 reads SVGAGI. Trimming removed 6 bases from V and 8 bases from J; junction bases left unmatched: 10. CDR3 sequence reads: CASRSGQGWWGYTF. CDR3 nucleotide sequence: TGTGCCAGCAGGAGCGGACAGGGGTGGTGGGGCTACACCTTC.

V and J are TRBV11-2 and TRBJ2-4, with D perhaps TRBD1 (6 bases). V gave up 5 bases and J gave up 3 bases, with 11 bases separating them. The CDR3 has 14 amino acids. CDR1 and CDR2 (germline): SGHAT, FQNNGV. The DNA for the CDR3 is TGTGCCAGCAGCCCTCGGACAGTCAAAAACATTCAGTACTTC. Its translation is CASSPRTVKNIQYF.

The J gene is TRBJ2-5, the V gene TRBV18; 10 nucleotides line up with TRBD2. The germline gives CDR1 KGHSH, CDR2 LQKENI. The ends lost 3 bases at V and 2 bases at J; junction bases unmatched: 3. This CDR3 has 15 amino acids. The CDR3 DNA is TGTGCCAGCTCACCGCCACTAGCGGGGCAAGAGACCCAGTACTTC. The encoded protein is CASSPPLAGQETQYF.

This clone came up once. The V call is TRBV19, the J call TRBJ2-5, with 11 bases that match TRBD1. The V segment lost 4 bases and the J segment 6 bases; nucleotides outside the gene matches: 7. Per germline, CDR1 LNHDA and CDR2 SQIVND (reference sequence). The length of the CDR3 is 15 residues. CDR3 amino acids: CASSNGQGALKTQYF. For the CDR3, the DNA is TGTGCCAGTAGTAACGGACAGGGGGCACTTAAGACCCAGTACTTC.

The chain employs TRBV7-2 and TRBJ2-2, with D perhaps TRBD1 (6 bases). The germline V and J ends were trimmed by 5 bases and 5 bases, with 12 bases remaining between them. CDR1 and CDR2 (germline): SGHTA, FQGNSA. The CDR3 is 14 amino acids. In DNA form, the CDR3 reads TGTGCCAGCAGCCCATATCAGGGGACCGGGGAGCTGTTTTTT. It is translated as CASSPYQGTGELFF.

This clone was detected ten times or more. This chain uses TRBV7-3 with TRBJ2-1; a possible D gene is TRBD2 (5 bases). The CDR3 spans 17 residues. The V end lost 6 bases, the J end lost 0 bases, and 18 bases lay between the germline ends. Germline V gene lookup returns CDR1 SGHTA and CDR2 FQGTGA. CDR3 sequence (DNA): TGTGCCAGCAGTGTCGGGTTCGGTGCGGGCTCCTACAATGAGCAGTTCTTC. Protein product: CASSVGFGAGSYNEQFF.

V gene TRBV18 combines with J gene TRBJ2-7; D not certain. CDR1 KGHSH and CDR2 LQKENI come from the germline V gene. This CDR3 has 12 amino acids. V was clipped by 6 bases and J by 0 bases, with 6 bases between them. The CDR3 nucleotides are TGTGCCAGCTCTCCTCCCTCCTACGAGCAGTACTTC. It encodes CASSPPSYEQYF.

The sample holds one count of this clone. V is TRBV4-3 and J is TRBJ2-5, with 8 bases that match TRBD1. CDR3 length equals 15 residues. The V segment lost 0 bases and the J segment 5 bases; nucleotides outside the gene matches: 5. Germline CDR1 LGHNA, CDR2 YSLEER. CDR3 nucleotides: TGCGCCAGCAGCCAAGAGGCAGGGGGCTTTGAGACCCAGTACTTC. As protein: CASSQEAGGFETQYF.

The V and J genes are TRBV12-3 or TRBV12-4 and TRBJ1-1; TRBD1 aligns across 7 bases. CDR3 size: 11 residues. The V and J ends lost 7 bases and 11 bases, in that order; junction bases with no gene match: 7. Here the CDR3 reads CASTLTDRAFF. The CDR3 nucleotides read TGTGCCAGCACCCTTACGGACAGGGCTTTCTTT.

Concerning this clone itself: Other DNA sequences of this sample code for an identical CDR3. J is TRBJ1-2 and V is TRBV19; no reliable D call. This CDR3 has 14 residues. CDR1 LNHDA and CDR2 SQIVND come from the germline V gene (reference sequence). The V end was cut by 1 base, the J end by 1 base, with 7 bases between. The CDR3 coding sequence is TGTGCCAGTAGTATAGGACAAGTTAACTATGGCTACACCTTC. Translating it yields CASSIGQVNYGYTF.

Here the CDR3 DNA reads TGTGCCAGCAGCTTGGGGACAGTTACCTACGAGCAGTACTTC. It translates to CASSLGTVTYEQYF. This chain uses TRBV5-4 with TRBJ2-7, with a tentative D call TRBD1 (6 bases). Trimming pared 0 bases from V and 2 bases from J, leaving 9 bases between. Germline V gene data show CDR1 as SGHNT and CDR2 as YYREEE (reference sequence). The CDR3 totals 14 residues.

This chain uses TRBV10-3 with TRBJ1-5; 9 nucleotides agree with TRBD1. In germline, CDR1 is ENHRY, CDR2 SYGVKD. CDR3 length equals 19 residues. V was clipped by 6 bases and J by 0 bases; unmatched bases: 15. The CDR3 loop reads CAISYPGQGFWFSNQPQHF. The CDR3 nucleotides read TGTGCCATCAGCTATCCGGGACAGGGATTTTGGTTTAGCAATCAGCCCCAGCATTTT.

This clone was counted only a few times. CDR3 DNA sequence: TGCGCCAGCAGTCCCACCACTGCACAAAACAGGGAGTGTACTGGAAACACCATATATTTT. Protein product: CASSPTTAQNRECTGNTIYF. V usage is TRBV23-1 and J usage is TRBJ1-3; TRBD1 is a possible D gene (6 bases). TRBV23-1 counts as an open reading frame of uncertain function. CDR3 length: 20 residues. V was pared by 4 bases and J by 2 bases, with 27 bases between.

The CDR3 DNA follows: TGTGCCAGCAGCTTCGGGACAGGGACATACGAGCAGTACTTC. Amino acid sequence: CASSFGTGTYEQYF. This chain uses TRBV5-6 with TRBJ2-7; 9 bases line up with TRBD1. CDR3 size: 14 residues. Germline V lookup: CDR1 SGHDT, CDR2 YYEEEE. Germline trimming cut 2 bases from V and 4 bases from J; bases unmatched to any gene: 4.

V is TRBV5-5 and J is TRBJ2-7, with 9 nucleotides matching TRBD2. Germline loops: CDR1 SGHKS, CDR2 YYEKEE (reference sequence). Unmatched junction bases numbered 9, after V lost 2 bases and J lost 3 bases. The CDR3 has 16 residues. The DNA of the CDR3 is TGTGCCAGCAGCTTATCGGTAGTAGCGGGGGACTACGAGCAGTACTTC. This translates into CASSLSVVAGDYEQYF.